Listed below are T cell receptor beta chains from one sample, sequenced in a study of CD8+CD57+ T cells in acquired aplastic anemia. TCRdb itself ran the reads through MiXCR, one entry per CDR3 protein. This sample has tens of thousands of distinct CDR3 sequences; about 54% occur once, and the top ten carry 2% to 2.5%. Sequenced material: sorted CD4+, CD8+, or CD8+CD57+ T cells (not recorded which) from PBMCs. All receptors come from a human donor in good health, serving as a control. CDR3s include the opening cysteine and the closing phenylalanine or tryptophan. A D gene is named only where the DNA matches it firmly. Rows may omit the clone size; those that give it use once, few, many or a size class.

V gene: TRBV7-2; D gene: -; clone size: -; J gene: TRBJ1-1; CDR3 protein: CASSGPRGEAFF; CDR3 DNA: TGTGCCAGCAGCGGGCCCCGGGGTGAAGCTTTCTTT
V gene: TRBV25-1; D gene: -; clone size: -; J gene: TRBJ2-7; CDR3 protein: CASSEGEWGRRGEQYF; CDR3 DNA: TGCGCCAGCAGTGAAGGTGAGTGGGGGCGCCGGGGCGAGCAGTACTTC
V gene: TRBV10-3; D gene: -; clone size: -; J gene: TRBJ2-7; CDR3 protein: CAISSSYEQYF; CDR3 DNA: TGTGCCATCAGTTCCAGCTACGAGCAGTACTTC
V gene: TRBV9; D gene: -; clone size: -; J gene: TRBJ2-2; CDR3 protein: CASSILGELFF; CDR3 DNA: TGTGCCAGCAGTATCTTAGGGGAGCTGTTTTTT
V gene: TRBV12-3/TRBV12-4; D gene: -; clone size: many; J gene: TRBJ2-7; CDR3 protein: CASSGFRQRGSYEQYF; CDR3 DNA: TGTGCCAGCAGTGGCTTTAGACAGAGGGGATCCTACGAGCAGTACTTC
V gene: TRBV29-1; D gene: -; clone size: few; J gene: TRBJ2-7; CDR3 protein: CSVGGLTSYEQYF; CDR3 DNA: TGCAGCGTTGGTGGACTTACGTCCTACGAGCAGTACTTC
V gene: TRBV7-2; D gene: TRBD2; clone size: once; J gene: TRBJ2-1; CDR3 protein: CASSLAGLAGSYNEQFF; CDR3 DNA: TGTGCCAGCAGCTTAGCGGGACTAGCGGGATCCTACAATGAGCAGTTCTTC
V gene: TRBV6-5; D gene: -; clone size: many; J gene: TRBJ2-1; CDR3 protein: CASSYSTGPYNEQFF; CDR3 DNA: TGTGCCAGCAGTTACTCGACAGGACCCTACAATGAGCAGTTCTTC
V gene: TRBV29-1; D gene: TRBD1; clone size: -; J gene: TRBJ1-5; CDR3 protein: CSVEGTSGTDNQPQHF; CDR3 DNA: TGCAGCGTTGAAGGGACTAGCGGGACAGACAATCAGCCCCAGCATTTT
V gene: TRBV20-1; D gene: -; clone size: many; J gene: TRBJ2-7; CDR3 protein: CSARDGGLDEQYF; CDR3 DNA: TGCAGTGCTAGAGACGGGGGGCTGGACGAGCAGTACTTC
V gene: TRBV3-1; D gene: TRBD2; clone size: many; J gene: TRBJ2-1; CDR3 protein: CATVGTSGNNEQFF; CDR3 DNA: TGTGCCACTGTGGGGACTAGCGGGAACAATGAGCAGTTCTTC
V gene: TRBV29-1; D gene: -; clone size: -; J gene: TRBJ1-3; CDR3 protein: CSVVVQARSGNTIYF; CDR3 DNA: TGCAGCGTTGTGGTACAGGCTCGCTCTGGAAACACCATATATTTT
V gene: TRBV7-9; D gene: -; clone size: -; J gene: TRBJ2-1; CDR3 protein: CASSQNRNEQFF; CDR3 DNA: TGTGCCAGCAGCCAAAATAGGAATGAGCAGTTCTTC
V gene: TRBV24-1; D gene: -; clone size: -; J gene: TRBJ2-7; CDR3 protein: CATSSPGLLVEQYF; CDR3 DNA: TGTGCCACCAGCAGCCCGGGCCTGCTCGTCGAGCAGTACTTC
V gene: TRBV7-2; D gene: -; clone size: medium-sized; J gene: TRBJ2-7; CDR3 protein: CASSLGSRAYEQYF; CDR3 DNA: TGTGCCAGCAGCTTAGGGAGCAGGGCCTACGAGCAGTACTTC
V gene: TRBV6-6; D gene: -; clone size: many; J gene: TRBJ2-1; CDR3 protein: CASSYSGGIPEQFF; CDR3 DNA: TGTGCCAGCAGTTACTCGGGAGGCATTCCTGAGCAGTTCTTC
V gene: TRBV10-3; D gene: TRBD1; clone size: -; J gene: TRBJ1-5; CDR3 protein: CAIRLGQGVTQPQHF; CDR3 DNA: TGTGCCATCAGACTGGGACAGGGGGTCACTCAGCCCCAGCATTTT
V gene: TRBV2; D gene: -; clone size: -; J gene: TRBJ1-6; CDR3 protein: CASSFGSPLHF; CDR3 DNA: TGTGCCAGCAGTTTCGGCTCACCCCTCCACTTT
V gene: TRBV19; D gene: -; clone size: -; J gene: TRBJ2-7; CDR3 protein: CASSIQKGPYEQYF; CDR3 DNA: TGTGCCAGTAGTATCCAGAAGGGCCCCTACGAGCAGTACTTC
V gene: TRBV29-1; D gene: TRBD1; clone size: -; J gene: TRBJ2-5; CDR3 protein: CSVEGTGKETQYF; CDR3 DNA: TGCAGCGTTGAGGGGACAGGAAAAGAGACCCAGTACTTC
V gene: TRBV7-3; D gene: TRBD2; clone size: many; J gene: TRBJ2-1; CDR3 protein: CASSLSREGMDEQFF; CDR3 DNA: TGTGCCAGCAGCTTATCGCGGGAGGGTATGGATGAGCAGTTCTTC
V gene: TRBV6-1; D gene: -; clone size: few; J gene: TRBJ2-6; CDR3 protein: CASSEAASGANVLTF; CDR3 DNA: TGTGCCAGCAGTGAAGCAGCGTCTGGGGCCAACGTCCTGACTTTC
V gene: TRBV5-1; D gene: -; clone size: many; J gene: TRBJ1-3; CDR3 protein: CASSLAGVVYGNTIYF; CDR3 DNA: TGCGCCAGCAGCTTGGCAGGGGTAGTCTACGGAAACACCATATATTTT
V gene: TRBV2; D gene: TRBD2; clone size: -; J gene: TRBJ2-1; CDR3 protein: CASSEGLAGNEQFF; CDR3 DNA: TGTGCCAGCAGTGAAGGTTTAGCGGGCAATGAGCAGTTCTTC
V gene: TRBV20-1; D gene: TRBD1; clone size: many; J gene: TRBJ1-1; CDR3 protein: CSAREGQHNTEAFF; CDR3 DNA: TGCAGTGCTAGAGAGGGACAGCATAACACTGAAGCTTTCTTT
V gene: TRBV28; D gene: TRBD1; clone size: -; J gene: TRBJ1-4; CDR3 protein: CASSLSGQGNEKLFF; CDR3 DNA: TGTGCCAGCAGTTTATCCGGACAGGGTAATGAAAAACTGTTTTTT
V gene: TRBV25-1; D gene: TRBD1; clone size: -; J gene: TRBJ1-6; CDR3 protein: CASSPPGQGSSPLHF; CDR3 DNA: TGTGCCAGCAGTCCACCCGGACAGGGGAGTTCACCCCTCCACTTT
V gene: TRBV15; D gene: TRBD1; clone size: -; J gene: TRBJ1-5; CDR3 protein: CATSRTGGLSNQPQHF; CDR3 DNA: TGTGCCACCAGCAGGACAGGGGGCCTAAGCAATCAGCCCCAGCATTTT
V gene: TRBV5-8; D gene: -; clone size: many; J gene: TRBJ2-7; CDR3 protein: CASSLGQGSYEQYF; CDR3 DNA: TGTGCCAGCAGCTTGGGCCAGGGCTCCTACGAGCAGTACTTC
V gene: TRBV30; D gene: TRBD1; clone size: -; J gene: TRBJ2-7; CDR3 protein: CAWSVGTGGHEQYF; CDR3 DNA: TGTGCCTGGAGCGTCGGGACAGGGGGGCACGAGCAGTACTTC
V gene: TRBV19; D gene: TRBD2; clone size: -; J gene: TRBJ2-3; CDR3 protein: CASSRSTSGGDTQYF; CDR3 DNA: TGTGCCAGTAGTAGGTCGACTAGCGGGGGGGATACGCAGTATTTT
V gene: TRBV2; D gene: TRBD1; clone size: many; J gene: TRBJ1-2; CDR3 protein: CASSGDRVGGYGYTF; CDR3 DNA: TGTGCCAGCAGTGGGGACAGGGTAGGGGGCTATGGCTACACCTTC
V gene: TRBV24-1; D gene: TRBD1; clone size: many; J gene: TRBJ2-1; CDR3 protein: CATSDLGQGPSNEQFF; CDR3 DNA: TGTGCCACCAGTGATTTGGGACAGGGTCCTAGTAATGAGCAGTTCTTC
V gene: TRBV15; D gene: TRBD1; clone size: -; J gene: TRBJ2-7; CDR3 protein: CATEIKTGGLEQYF; CDR3 DNA: TGTGCCACCGAAATTAAAACAGGGGGCCTGGAGCAGTACTTC